These T cell receptor beta chains were read from a single sample in a study of shared clonotypes between healthy human individuals. Data came from immunoSEQ multiplex PCR; TCRdb stores just in-frame clones and leaves some out. The sample includes fewer than 600,000 clones, roughly 72% of them seen just once. The sequencing input was PBMCs. The receptors come from a woman aged 40 to 50 in good health. Some clones in this sample may be carry-over from other donors' samples. Both conserved end residues are trimmed from each CDR3.

J gene | V gene | CDR3 length | CDR3 protein
TRBJ2-2 | TRBV14 | 14 | ASSQSSGHNTGELF
TRBJ2-1 | TRBV5-1 | 13 | ASSTRQGGPGEQF
TRBJ1-1 | TRBV7-9 | 13 | ASSLEAASNTEAF
TRBJ2-6 | TRBV5-8 | 15 | ASATRQGASGANVLT
TRBJ2-7 | TRBV9 | 14 | ASSEGGTSGSREQY
TRBJ2-2 | TRBV29-1 | 11 | SVGNGNTGELF
TRBJ1-2 | TRBV19 | 11 | ASNPRGQYGYT
TRBJ1-2 | TRBV18 | 11 | ASSPRSHWGYT
TRBJ1-2 | TRBV28 | 12 | ASRPWTGGFGYT
TRBJ1-2 | TRBV6-5 | 12 | ASSYTGANYGYT
TRBJ2-2 | TRBV7-3 | 13 | ASSERQGATGELF
TRBJ2-1 | TRBV5-1 | 15 | ASSLAKGASSYNEQF